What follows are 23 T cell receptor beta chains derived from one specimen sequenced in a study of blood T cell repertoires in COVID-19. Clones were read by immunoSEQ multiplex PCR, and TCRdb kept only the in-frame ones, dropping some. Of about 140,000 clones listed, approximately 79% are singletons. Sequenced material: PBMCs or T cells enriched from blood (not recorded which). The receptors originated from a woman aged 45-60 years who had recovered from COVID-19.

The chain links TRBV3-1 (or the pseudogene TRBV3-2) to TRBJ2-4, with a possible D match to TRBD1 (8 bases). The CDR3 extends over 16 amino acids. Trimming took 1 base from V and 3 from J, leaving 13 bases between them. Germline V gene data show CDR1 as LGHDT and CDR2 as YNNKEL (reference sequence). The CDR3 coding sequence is TGTGCCAGCAGCCAAGGGACAGGGAGGGTCAAAAACATTCAGTACTTC. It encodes CASSQGTGRVKNIQYF.

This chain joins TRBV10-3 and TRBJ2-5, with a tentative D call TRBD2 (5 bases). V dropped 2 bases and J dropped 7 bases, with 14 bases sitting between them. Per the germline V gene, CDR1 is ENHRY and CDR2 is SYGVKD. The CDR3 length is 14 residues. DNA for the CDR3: TGTGCCATCAGTGAGCCCGGGGAAAGAAGGACCCAGTACTTC. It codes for CAISEPGERRTQYF.

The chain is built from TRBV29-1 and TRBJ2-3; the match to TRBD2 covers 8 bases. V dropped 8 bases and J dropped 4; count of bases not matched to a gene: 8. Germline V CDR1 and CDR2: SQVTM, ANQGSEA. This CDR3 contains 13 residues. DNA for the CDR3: TGCAGCTGTAGCGGGAACGAGGCAGATACGCAGTATTTT. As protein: CSCSGNEADTQYF.

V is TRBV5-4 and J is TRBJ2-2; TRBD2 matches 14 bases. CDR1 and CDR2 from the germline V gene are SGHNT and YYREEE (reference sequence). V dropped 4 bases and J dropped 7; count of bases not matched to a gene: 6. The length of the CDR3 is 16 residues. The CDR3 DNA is TGTGCCAGCAGCAAGGGACTAGCGGGAGTTATCGGGGAGCTGTTTTTT. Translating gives CASSKGLAGVIGELFF. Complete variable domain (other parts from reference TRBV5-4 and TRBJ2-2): ETGVTQSPTHLIKTRGQQVTLRCSSQSGHNTVSWYQQALGQGPQFIFQYYREEENGRGNFPPRFSGLQFPNYSSELNVNALELDDSALYLCASSKGLAGVIGELFFGEGSRLTVL.

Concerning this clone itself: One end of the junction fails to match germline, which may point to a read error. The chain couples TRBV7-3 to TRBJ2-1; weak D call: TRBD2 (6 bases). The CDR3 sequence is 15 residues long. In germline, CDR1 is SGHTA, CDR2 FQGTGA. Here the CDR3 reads CASSITQGGYNEQFF. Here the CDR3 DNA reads TGTGCCAGCAGCATAACCCAGGGAGGCTACAATGAGCAGTTCTTC.

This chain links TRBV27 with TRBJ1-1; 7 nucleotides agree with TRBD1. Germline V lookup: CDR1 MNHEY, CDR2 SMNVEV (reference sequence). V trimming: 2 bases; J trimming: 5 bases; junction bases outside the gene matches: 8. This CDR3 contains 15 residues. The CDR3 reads CASSLSRGYRTEAFF. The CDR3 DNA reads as TGTGCCAGCAGTTTAAGCAGGGGGTATCGGACTGAAGCTTTCTTT.

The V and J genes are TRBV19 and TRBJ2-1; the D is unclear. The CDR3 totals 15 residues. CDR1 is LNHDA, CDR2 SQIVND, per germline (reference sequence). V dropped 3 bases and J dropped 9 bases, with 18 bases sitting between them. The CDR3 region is CASSISLVETAEQFF. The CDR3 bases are TGTGCCAGTAGTATTTCCCTAGTGGAGACGGCTGAGCAGTTCTTC. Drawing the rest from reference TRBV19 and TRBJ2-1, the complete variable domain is DGGITQSPKYLFRKEGQNVTLSCEQNLNHDAMYWYRQDPGQGLRLIYYSQIVNDFQKGDIAEGYSVSREKKESFPLTVTSAQKNPTAFYLCASSISLVETAEQFFGPGTRLTVL.

CDR3 DNA sequence: TGTGCCTGGAGTGCACAGACAGGGGGCAATCAGCCCCAGCATTTT. The encoded protein is CAWSAQTGGNQPQHF. V and J are TRBV30 and TRBJ1-5; 8 nucleotides line up with TRBD1. CDR1 and CDR2 (germline): GTSNPN, SVGIG (reference sequence). The V segment lost 1 base and the J segment 2 bases; nucleotides outside the gene matches: 4. CDR3 length: 15 amino acids.

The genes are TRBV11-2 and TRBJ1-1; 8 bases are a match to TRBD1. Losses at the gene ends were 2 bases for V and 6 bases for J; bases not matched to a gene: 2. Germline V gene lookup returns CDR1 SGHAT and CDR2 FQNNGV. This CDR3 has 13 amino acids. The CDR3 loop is CASSLSRGPEAFF. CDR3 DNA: TGTGCCAGCAGCTTATCCAGGGGGCCTGAAGCTTTCTTT. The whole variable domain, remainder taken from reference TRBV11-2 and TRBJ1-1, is EAGVAQSPRYKIIEKRQSVAFWCNPISGHATLYWYQQILGQGPKLLIQFQNNGVVDDSQLPKDRFSAERLKGVDSTLKIQPAKLEDSAVYLCASSLSRGPEAFFGQGTRLTVV.

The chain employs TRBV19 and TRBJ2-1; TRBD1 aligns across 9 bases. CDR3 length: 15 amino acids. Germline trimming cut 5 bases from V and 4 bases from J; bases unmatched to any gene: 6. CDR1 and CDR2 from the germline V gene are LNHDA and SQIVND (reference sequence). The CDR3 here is CASSLGQGLYNEQFF. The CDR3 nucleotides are TGTGCCAGTAGTCTTGGACAGGGGTTGTACAATGAGCAGTTCTTC.

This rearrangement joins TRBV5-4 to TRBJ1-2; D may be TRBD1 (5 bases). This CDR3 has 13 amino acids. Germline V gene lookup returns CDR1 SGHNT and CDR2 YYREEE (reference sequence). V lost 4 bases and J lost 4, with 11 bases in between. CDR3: CASSTQTVYGYTF. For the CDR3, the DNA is TGTGCCAGCAGCACCCAGACAGTCTATGGCTACACCTTC.

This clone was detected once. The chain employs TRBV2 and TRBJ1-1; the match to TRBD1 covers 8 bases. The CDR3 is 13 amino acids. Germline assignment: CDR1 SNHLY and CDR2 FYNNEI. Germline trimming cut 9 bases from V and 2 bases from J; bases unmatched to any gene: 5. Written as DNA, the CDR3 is TGTGCCAGTAACCAGGGGGCAAACACTGAAGCTTTCTTT. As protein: CASNQGANTEAFF.

The CDR3, as DNA: TGCGCCAGCAGCCCCCTAAGTCAACAGGGACATGGCTACACCTTC. Residues: CASSPLSQQGHGYTF. The chain links TRBV5-1 to TRBJ1-2, with D possibly matching TRBD1 (6 bases). The CDR3 spans 15 residues. Germline-derived CDR1 and CDR2 are SGHRS and YFSETQ. The V end was cut by 4 bases, the J end by 6 bases, with 19 bases between.

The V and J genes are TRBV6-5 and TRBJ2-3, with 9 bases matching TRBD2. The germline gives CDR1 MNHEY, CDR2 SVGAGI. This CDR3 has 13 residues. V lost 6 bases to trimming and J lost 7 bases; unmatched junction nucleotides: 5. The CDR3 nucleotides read TGTGCCAGCAGAAGACTAGCGGAGAATACGCAGTATTTT. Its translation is CASRRLAENTQYF.

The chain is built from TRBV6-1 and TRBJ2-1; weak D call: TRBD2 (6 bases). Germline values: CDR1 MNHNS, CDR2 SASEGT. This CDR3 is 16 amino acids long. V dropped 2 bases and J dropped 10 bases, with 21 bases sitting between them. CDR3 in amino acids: CASSEPPPDSGGEQFF. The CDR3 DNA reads TGTGCCAGCAGTGAACCTCCCCCCGACTCCGGAGGGGAGCAGTTCTTC.

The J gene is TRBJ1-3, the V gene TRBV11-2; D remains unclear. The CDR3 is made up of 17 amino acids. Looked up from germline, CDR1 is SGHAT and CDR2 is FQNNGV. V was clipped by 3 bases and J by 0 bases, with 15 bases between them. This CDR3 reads CASSLKGASDSGNTIYF. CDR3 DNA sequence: TGTGCCAGCAGCTTGAAGGGAGCCTCCGACTCTGGAAACACCATATATTTT. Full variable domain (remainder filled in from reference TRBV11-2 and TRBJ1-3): EAGVAQSPRYKIIEKRQSVAFWCNPISGHATLYWYQQILGQGPKLLIQFQNNGVVDDSQLPKDRFSAERLKGVDSTLKIQPAKLEDSAVYLCASSLKGASDSGNTIYFGEGSWLTVV.

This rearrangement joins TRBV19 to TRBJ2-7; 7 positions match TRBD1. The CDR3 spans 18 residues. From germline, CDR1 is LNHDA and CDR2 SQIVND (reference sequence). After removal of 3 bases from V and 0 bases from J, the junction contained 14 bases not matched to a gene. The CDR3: CASSIAIGSTGHSYEQYF. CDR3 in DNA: TGTGCCAGTAGTATTGCCATCGGCTCGACAGGGCACTCCTACGAGCAGTACTTC.

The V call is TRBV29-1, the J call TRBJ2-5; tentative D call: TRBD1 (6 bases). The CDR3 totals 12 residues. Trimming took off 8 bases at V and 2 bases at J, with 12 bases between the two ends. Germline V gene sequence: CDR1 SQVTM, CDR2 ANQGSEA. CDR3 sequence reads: CSTRTDQETQYF. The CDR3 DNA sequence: TGCAGCACAAGGACAGATCAAGAGACCCAGTACTTC.

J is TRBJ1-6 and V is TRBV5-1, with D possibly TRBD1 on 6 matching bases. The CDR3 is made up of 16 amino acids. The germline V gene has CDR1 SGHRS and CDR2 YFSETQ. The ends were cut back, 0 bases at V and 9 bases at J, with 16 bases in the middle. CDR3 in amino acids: CASSLAGTKNSSPLHF. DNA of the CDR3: TGCGCCAGCAGCTTGGCCGGGACAAAGAATTCTTCACCCCTCCACTTT.

The chain's CDR3 is CASRPSRLGREQYF. DNA for the CDR3: TGTGCCAGCAGGCCTAGTCGACTGGGGAGGGAGCAGTACTTC. This chain links TRBV6-5 with TRBJ2-7, with D perhaps matching TRBD2 (6 bases). The germline CDR1 and CDR2 sequences are MNHEY and SVGAGI. Trimming cost V 6 bases and J 7 bases, with 19 bases left between them. The CDR3 runs 14 residues.

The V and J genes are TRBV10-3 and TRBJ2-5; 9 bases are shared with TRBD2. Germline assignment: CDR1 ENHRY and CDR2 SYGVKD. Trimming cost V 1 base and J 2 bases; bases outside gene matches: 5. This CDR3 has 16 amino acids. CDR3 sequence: CAISEFLAGQQETQYF. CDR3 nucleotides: TGTGCCATCAGTGAGTTTCTAGCGGGACAACAAGAGACCCAGTACTTC.

The CDR3 nucleotides read TGTGCCAGCAGCCTAGGGGTGACAGGGGGCTCAACAGATACGCAGTATTTT. Protein: CASSLGVTGGSTDTQYF. The chain carries TRBV7-9 and TRBJ2-3; TRBD1 aligns across 10 bases. V lost 5 bases to trimming and J lost 3 bases; unmatched junction nucleotides: 11. This CDR3 is 17 amino acids long. CDR1 and CDR2 (germline): SEHNR, FQNEAQ (reference sequence).

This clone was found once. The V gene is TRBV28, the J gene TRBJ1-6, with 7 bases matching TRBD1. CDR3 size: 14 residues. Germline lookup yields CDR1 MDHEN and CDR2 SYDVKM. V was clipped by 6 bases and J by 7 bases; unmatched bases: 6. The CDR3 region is CASSMTGLNSPLHF. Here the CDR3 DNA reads TGTGCCAGCAGCATGACAGGGCTAAATTCACCCCTCCACTTT. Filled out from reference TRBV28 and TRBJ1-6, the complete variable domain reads DVKVTQSSRYLVKRTGEKVFLECVQDMDHENMFWYRQDPGLGLRLIYFSYDVKMKEKGDIPEGYSVSREKKERFSLILESASTNQTSMYLCASSMTGLNSPLHFGNGTRLTVT.